The clone carrying this T cell receptor (beta chain) was counted ten times or more. The antigen is undetermined. This entry is derived from a study of CD8 T cells in ankylosing spondylitis. Regarding the study as a whole: Typical of ankylosing spondylitis blood, it appeared, was a TCR beta motif of under 10 highly homologous variants. Disease-associated clonotypes exhibited CD8+ identity and were relatively infrequent in peripheral blood.

Quantitative 5'-RACE with molecular barcodes generated TCR beta libraries. TCRdb reprocessed the 5' RACE reads with MiXCR, giving one entry per CDR3 protein. The repertoire consists of some 140,000 distinct CDR3 sequences, with roughly 6.6% occurring once and the leading ten covering 9.5% to 15%. CDR1 SEHNR and CDR2 FQNEAQ come from the germline V gene (reference sequence). The J segment lost 1 base and the V segment lost 11 bases, leaving 7 bases of the junction unmatched. The CDR3 is 14 residues long. The chain couples TRBV7-9 to TRBJ2-1; the match to TRBD2 covers 8 bases. This TCR came from a female donor with ankylosing spondylitis or in good health (not recorded which). Sequenced: blood, either unsorted or a sorted T cell fraction (not recorded which). The CDR3 sequence: CASRGGESYNEQFF. The CDR3 bases are TGTGCCTCCCGGGGGGGCGAATCCTACAATGAGCAGTTCTTC.